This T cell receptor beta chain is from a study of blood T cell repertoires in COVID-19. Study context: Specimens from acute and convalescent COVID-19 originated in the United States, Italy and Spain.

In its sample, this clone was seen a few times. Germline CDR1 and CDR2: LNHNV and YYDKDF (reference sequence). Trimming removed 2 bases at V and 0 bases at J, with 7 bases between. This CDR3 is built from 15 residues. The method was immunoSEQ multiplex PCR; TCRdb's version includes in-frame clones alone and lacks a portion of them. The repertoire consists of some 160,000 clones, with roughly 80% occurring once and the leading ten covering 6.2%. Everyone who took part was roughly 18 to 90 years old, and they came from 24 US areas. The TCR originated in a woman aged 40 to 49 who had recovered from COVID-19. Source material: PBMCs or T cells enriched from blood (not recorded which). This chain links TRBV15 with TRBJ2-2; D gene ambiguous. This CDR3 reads CATSRKTANTGELFF. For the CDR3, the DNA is TGTGCCACCAGCAGAAAAACTGCGAACACCGGGGAGCTGTTTTTT.